The clone carrying this T cell receptor beta chain was counted a single time. Antigen unknown. The CDR3 sequence is 16 residues long. Germline values: CDR1 MNHEY, CDR2 SMNVEV (reference sequence). V was pared by 8 bases and J by 5 bases, with 24 bases between. The sample comes from a study of lymphopenia after photon versus proton radiotherapy. General study findings and limits: Photon-treated patients lost naive T cells and TCR diversity; proton-treated stayed stable. After the lymphocyte nadir, photon-treated repertoires showed oligoclonal expansion, especially of CD8+ Temra cells.

TCRdb's copy holds only in-frame clones and misses some; the assay was immunoSEQ multiplex PCR. This sample carries about 40,000 clones, around 83% of them seen once, and the ten largest clones take approximately 10%. Here the sequenced sample was peripheral blood, taken from a patient treated with proton-based radiotherapy. V and J are TRBV27 and TRBJ2-5, with D possibly TRBD1 on 6 matching bases. The origin of this receptor is a woman aged 70-85 years with pancreatic cancer. Some clones in this sample may be carry-over from other donors' samples. CDR3 bases: TGTGCCAGCGGCCCTCTCCCGGGACAAAGGGGGGAGACCCAGTACTTC. Protein: CASGPLPGQRGETQYF.